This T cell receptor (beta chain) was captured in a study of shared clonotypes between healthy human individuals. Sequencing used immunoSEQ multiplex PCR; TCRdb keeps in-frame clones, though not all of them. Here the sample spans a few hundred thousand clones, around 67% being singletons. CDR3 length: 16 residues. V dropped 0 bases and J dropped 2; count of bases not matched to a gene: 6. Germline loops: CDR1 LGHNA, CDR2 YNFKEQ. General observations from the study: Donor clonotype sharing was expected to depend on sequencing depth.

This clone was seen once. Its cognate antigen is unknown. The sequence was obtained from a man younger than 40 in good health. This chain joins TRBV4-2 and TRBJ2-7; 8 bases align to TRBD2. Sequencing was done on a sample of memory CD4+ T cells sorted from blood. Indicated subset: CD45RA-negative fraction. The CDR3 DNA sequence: TGTGCCAGCAGCCAAGATGCGCGGGGGGAAACCTACGAGCAGTACTTC. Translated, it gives CASSQDARGETYEQYF.